The source of this TCR beta chain is a study of blood T cell repertoires in COVID-19. Overall study: Acute and convalescent COVID-19 samples came from the United States, Italy and Spain. Nucleic acid was either cDNA or gDNA, and it came from T cells, B-cell-depleted T cells, or PBMCs.

Measured with immunoSEQ multiplex PCR; TCRdb has only the in-frame clones, and not every one. The sample has tens of thousands of clones; around 90% are singletons. Sequenced: peripheral blood. This TCR derives from a woman in her forties or fifties with active or convalescent COVID-19.

The CDR3 spells CASSVTGGNEAFF. The CDR3 nucleotides are TGTGCCAGCAGTGTGACAGGGGGAAATGAAGCTTTCTTT. V gene TRBV25-1 combines with J gene TRBJ1-1, with 9 positions matching TRBD1. Germline CDR1 is MGHDK and CDR2 is SYGVNS. There are 13 residues in the CDR3. After removal of 4 bases from V and 7 bases from J, the junction contained 4 bases not matched to a gene.